Included here is one T cell receptor beta chain sequence, with context. This record comes from a study of blood T cell repertoires in COVID-19. Study overall: The United States, Italy and Spain provided the acute and convalescent COVID-19 samples.

V was pared by 0 bases and J by 7 bases, with 6 bases of the junction left unmatched. The CDR3 is 16 residues long. Germline loops: CDR1 MNHEY, CDR2 SVGEGT. Per the original methods: Reference gene primer amplification in the assay estimated nucleated cell counts. TCRdb keeps only in-frame clones here, not all; method: immunoSEQ multiplex PCR. D and trimming were read from the DNA, whereas the V and J calls and clone size are those reported in that table. The sample lists roughly 150,000 clones, roughly four fifths seen once, with 11% in the top ten. The chain employs TRBV6-2 or TRBV6-3 and TRBJ2-1; TRBD2 matches 10 bases. The TCR sequence derives from a man aged 55 to 70 with active or convalescent COVID-19. Input material: peripheral blood. The DNA for the CDR3 is TGTGCCAGCAGTTACTCTGGACTAGCGGCGGGGAATGAGCAGTTCTTC. Translating gives CASSYSGLAAGNEQFF.